These 3 T cell receptor beta chains were all obtained from the same sample, sequenced in a study of blood T cells in healthy people across ages. The use of a sample-barcoded 5' primer and a J-beta primer mix characterized a second PCR of about 7 to 12 cycles. TCRdb recomputed calls from the 5' RACE reads with MiXCR, one row per CDR3 protein. Of 700,000 or so distinct CDR3 sequences listed, around a fifth are singletons. The sequenced sample consisted of blood. The receptors originated from a man between 65 and 85 years old in good health.

The chain carries TRBV5-1 and TRBJ2-6, with D uncertain. V lost 0 bases and J lost 4, with 8 bases in between. CDR3 size: 15 residues. CDR1 and CDR2 (germline): SGHRS, YFSETQ. CDR3 residues: CASSLVTAGANVLTF. The CDR3 coding sequence is TGCGCCAGCAGCTTGGTCACAGCGGGGGCCAACGTCCTGACTTTC.

V usage is TRBV7-2 and J usage is TRBJ1-2, with D unclear. Germline values: CDR1 SGHTA, CDR2 FQGNSA. CDR3 length: 12 residues. Trimming shortened V by 2 bases and J by 5 bases, and 6 bases separated the two germline ends. The CDR3 region is CASSLSIYGYTF. In nucleotides, the CDR3 is TGTGCCAGCAGCTTATCGATATATGGCTACACCTTC.

The chain employs TRBV7-2 and TRBJ1-5, with a possible D match to TRBD1 (5 bases). Trimming stripped 9 bases from V and 4 bases from J, with 22 bases between. Germline-derived CDR1 and CDR2 are SGHTA and FQGNSA. The CDR3 is 16 residues long. This CDR3 is CASSTPREGRNQPQHF. The DNA for the CDR3 is TGTGCCAGTAGCACACCCCGGGAGGGGAGGAATCAGCCCCAGCATTTT.